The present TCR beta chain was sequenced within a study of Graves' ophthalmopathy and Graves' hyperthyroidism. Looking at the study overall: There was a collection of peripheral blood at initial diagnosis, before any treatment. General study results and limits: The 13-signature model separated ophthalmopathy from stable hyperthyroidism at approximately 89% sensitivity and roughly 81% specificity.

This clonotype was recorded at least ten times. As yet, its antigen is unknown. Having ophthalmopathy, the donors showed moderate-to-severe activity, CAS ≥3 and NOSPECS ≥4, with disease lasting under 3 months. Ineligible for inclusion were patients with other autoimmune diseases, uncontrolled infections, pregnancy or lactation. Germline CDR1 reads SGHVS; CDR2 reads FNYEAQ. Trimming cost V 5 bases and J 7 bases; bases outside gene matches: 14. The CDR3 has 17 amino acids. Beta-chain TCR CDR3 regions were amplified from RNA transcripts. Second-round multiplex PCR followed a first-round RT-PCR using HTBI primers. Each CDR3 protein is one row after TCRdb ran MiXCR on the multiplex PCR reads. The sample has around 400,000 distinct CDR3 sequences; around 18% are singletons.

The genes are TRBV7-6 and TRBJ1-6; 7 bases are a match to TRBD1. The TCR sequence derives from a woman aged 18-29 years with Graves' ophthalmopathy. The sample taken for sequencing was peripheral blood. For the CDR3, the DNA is TGTGCCAGCAGCCACGGACGTTGGGACAGCGGCAATTCACCCCTCCACTTT. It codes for CASSHGRWDSGNSPLHF.